The 24 T cell receptor beta chains given below trace back to one sample, sequenced in a study of CD8+CD57+ T cells in acquired aplastic anemia (dated by TCRdb to the late 2010s). Patients chosen for sequencing had shown expansion of CD8+CD57+ cells by flow cytometry. TCRdb names Illumina HiSeq 2000 as the instrument used. Profiling of TCR beta VDJ combinations and CDR3 sequences used genomic DNA as the template. TCRdb trimmed the raw reads at Q25, called clones with MiXCR and kept productive beta chains. Rows with a matching CDR3 protein are joined into one entry that keeps the most common DNA and genes. The sample table records around 150,000 distinct CDR3 sequences; about 48% of these occur just once. 25% to 35% of the sample lies in the top ten. Sequencing was done on a sample of sorted CD4+, CD8+, or CD8+CD57+ T cells (not recorded which) from PBMCs. The receptors here all came from a human donor with aplastic anemia.

The chain joins TRBV19 to TRBJ1-1, with 8 bases that match TRBD1. With V trimmed by 6 bases and J by 1 base, 4 bases remained unmatched. The germline CDR1 and CDR2 sequences are LNHDA and SQIVND (reference sequence). The CDR3 extends over 14 amino acids. CDR3 in DNA: TGTGCCAGTAGGAGACAGGGGACGAACACTGAAGCTTTCTTT. Its translation: CASRRQGTNTEAFF.

To note about this clonotype: One end of the junction does not line up with germline, which may come from a read error. J is TRBJ1-5 and V is TRBV9, with D maybe TRBD1 (5 bases). The CDR3 covers 15 residues. Germline V lookup: CDR1 SGDLS, CDR2 YYNGEE. CDR3 coding DNA: TGTGCCAGCAACACTCTGAGGGGTAAGCAATCAGCCCCAGCATTT. Protein product: CASNTLRGKQSAPAF.

This clonotype was seen at least ten times. The rearrangement joins TRBV2 to TRBJ1-2; no definite D call. The CDR3 totals 13 residues. V lost 1 base and J 6 bases, leaving 9 bases between the germline ends. Germline CDR1 is SNHLY and CDR2 is FYNNEI. The CDR3 region is CASSEGHPDGYTF. The DNA for the CDR3 is TGTGCCAGCAGTGAAGGCCATCCGGATGGCTACACCTTC.

The rearrangement joins TRBV5-4 to TRBJ2-7, with no clear D. V lost 5 bases to trimming and J lost 4 bases, with 10 bases between them. CDR3 length: 12 residues. Germline CDR1 and CDR2: SGHNT and YYREEE (reference sequence). The CDR3 sequence is CASSLQQYEQYF. In DNA, the CDR3 is TGTGCCAGCAGTTTACAGCAATACGAGCAGTACTTC.

This clonotype was picked up many times. The chain carries TRBV25-1 and TRBJ2-2; 10 bases line up with TRBD1. This CDR3 contains 16 residues. CDR1 is MGHDK, CDR2 SYGVNS, per germline. The V and J ends lost 4 bases and 7 bases, in that order; junction bases with no gene match: 9. In DNA, the CDR3 is TGTGCCAGCAGTGGAGACAGGGGGCAAGGGGACGGGGAGCTGTTTTTT. Protein sequence: CASSGDRGQGDGELFF.

This clonotype was seen ten or more times. Germline is not matched at one junction end, which may reflect a read error. This rearrangement joins TRBV7-7 to TRBJ1-6; D is uncertain. The CDR3 has 13 residues. Germline values: CDR1 SSHAT, CDR2 FNYEAQ (reference sequence). CDR3 bases: TGTGCTAGCAGTATAGGACTTAATTCACCCCTCCACTTT. Translated: CASSIGLNSPLHF.

The V and J genes are TRBV2 and TRBJ1-1, with 7 bases matching TRBD1. Losses at the gene ends were 6 bases for V and 1 base for J; bases not matched to a gene: 5. Germline values: CDR1 SNHLY, CDR2 FYNNEI. This CDR3 has 14 amino acids. The CDR3 sequence is CASRGQYQNTEAFF. DNA for the CDR3: TGTGCCAGCAGGGGACAGTACCAGAACACTGAAGCTTTCTTT.

The rearrangement joins TRBV5-4 to TRBJ2-1; D not resolved. CDR1 and CDR2 (germline): SGHNT, YYREEE (reference sequence). V was cut by 6 bases and J by 4 bases, with 20 bases left in between. This CDR3 is built from 16 residues. The CDR3 protein is CASTYSDPLPYNEQFF. As DNA, the CDR3 is TGTGCCAGCACCTATTCGGACCCTCTTCCTTACAATGAGCAGTTCTTC. The full variable domain, its missing parts supplied by reference TRBV5-4 and TRBJ2-1, is ETGVTQSPTHLIKTRGQQVTLRCSSQSGHNTVSWYQQALGQGPQFIFQYYREEENGRGNFPPRFSGLQFPNYSSELNVNALELDDSALYLCASTYSDPLPYNEQFFGPGTRLTVL.

In regard to this clonotype: One end of the junction is discordant with germline, which a read error may explain. The chain combines TRBV10-3 with TRBJ1-1; weak D call: TRBD1 (5 bases). Germline-derived CDR1 and CDR2 are ENHRY and SYGVKD. The CDR3 covers 13 residues. CDR3 protein: CASSSRDLTEAFF. In DNA, the CDR3 is TGTGCCAGCAGTTCCAGGGACCTAACTGAAGCTTTCTTT.

This clonotype was observed many times. This chain uses TRBV5-1 with TRBJ2-5, with no clear D. The CDR3 extends over 14 amino acids. Germline CDR1 is SGHRS and CDR2 is YFSETQ. V was trimmed by 0 bases and J by 4 bases, leaving 10 bases between them. As DNA, the CDR3 is TGCGCCAGCAGCTTGGACCCCGCCCCAGAGACCCAGTACTTC. This sequence encodes CASSLDPAPETQYF.

At least ten counts were recorded for this clonotype. The chain employs TRBV3-1 and TRBJ2-3; no clear D. Germline V gene sequence: CDR1 LGHDT, CDR2 YNNKEL (reference sequence). Trimming shortened V by 3 bases and J by 3 bases, and 4 bases separated the two germline ends. The CDR3 is 12 residues long. The CDR3 spells CASSQITDTQYF. CDR3 nucleotide sequence: TGTGCCAGCAGCCAGATAACAGATACGCAGTATTTT.

This rearrangement joins TRBV7-9 to TRBJ1-2, with a tentative D call TRBD1 (5 bases). The CDR3 is 9 amino acids. Trimming pared 10 bases from V and 8 bases from J, leaving 8 bases between. The V gene's germline CDR1 is SEHNR and CDR2 FQNEAQ (reference sequence). The CDR3 DNA is TGTGCCATCGGGGGGGGCTACACCTTC. Translating gives CAIGGGYTF.

V is TRBV20-1 and J is TRBJ1-4; TRBD1 aligns across 7 bases. Germline V gene lookup returns CDR1 DFQATT and CDR2 SNEGSKA (reference sequence). The junction had 13 bases not matched to a gene; V was cut back by 6 bases and J by 0 bases. CDR3 length: 17 residues. The CDR3 region has the DNA TGCAGTGCCCCCGGGACAGCCTCACCCTCAACTAATGAAAAACTGTTTTTT. This sequence encodes CSAPGTASPSTNEKLFF.

This clonotype was recorded a few times. This chain uses TRBV12-3 or TRBV12-4 with TRBJ2-7, with 10 nucleotides matching TRBD1. CDR3 length: 14 residues. Trimming took 3 bases from V and 4 from J; bases not matched to a gene: 3. The CDR3 reads CASSFGTGVYEQYF. Written as DNA, the CDR3 is TGTGCCAGCAGTTTCGGGACAGGGGTATACGAGCAGTACTTC.

The DNA for the CDR3 is TGTGCCAGCATCCTCTCCTCTGGGGCCAACGTCCTGACTTTC. Protein: CASILSSGANVLTF. V usage is TRBV3-1 and J usage is TRBJ2-6; D ambiguous. V was pared by 7 bases and J by 0 bases, with 7 bases between. Looked up from germline, CDR1 is LGHDT and CDR2 is YNNKEL (reference sequence). The length of the CDR3 is 14 residues.

The sample holds many counts of this clonotype. The chain recombines TRBV7-9 with TRBJ1-1; 10 nucleotides align to TRBD1. CDR3 length equals 14 residues. V trimming: 4 bases; J trimming: 5 bases; junction bases outside the gene matches: 4. Germline CDR1 and CDR2: SEHNR and FQNEAQ (reference sequence). The DNA of the CDR3 is TGTGCCAGCAGCTGGGACAGGGGAAGGACTGAAGCTTTCTTT. Amino acids: CASSWDRGRTEAFF.

As for this clonotype: This could be a read error, since a much larger clone is one nucleotide away. The chain joins TRBV9 to TRBJ2-7, with 9 bases that match TRBD2. The junction had 9 bases not matched to a gene; V was cut back by 7 bases and J by 7 bases. The germline V gene encodes CDR1 SGDLS and CDR2 YYNGEE. This CDR3 contains 13 residues. As DNA, the CDR3 is TGTGCCAGCGGACCAGCGGGAGGAAGGGAGCAGTACTTC. The encoded protein is CASGPAGGREQYF.

This clonotype was detected only once. The chain uses TRBV9 and TRBJ2-1; D is perhaps TRBD2 (5 bases). The J call may be in error: the DNA end matches TRBJ2-5 better. The CDR3 loop spans 17 amino acids. The V gene's germline CDR1 is SGDLS and CDR2 YYNGEE. CDR3 residues: CASSVYGVRGTQETQYF. The CDR3 DNA reads TGTGCCAGCAGCGTATATGGGGTTCGGGGAACCCAAGAGACCCAGTACTTC.

V gene TRBV7-3 combines with J gene TRBJ2-3; D not resolved. The CDR3 is 13 amino acids. V lost 4 bases and J 2 bases, leaving 7 bases between the germline ends. Germline CDR1 is SGHTA and CDR2 is FQGTGA. CDR3 DNA sequence: TGTGCCAGCAGCTCCTCGCCCACAGATACGCAGTATTTT. This gives the protein CASSSSPTDTQYF.

This clonotype was detected once. This chain joins TRBV19 and TRBJ2-1, with 8 positions matching TRBD2. The V segment lost 6 bases and the J segment 6 bases; nucleotides outside the gene matches: 10. CDR3 length: 15 amino acids. Germline CDR1 is LNHDA and CDR2 is SQIVND (reference sequence). In DNA, the CDR3 is TGTGCCAGTAGCTATTCGGGAGGGTATGGCAATGAGCAGTTCTTC. As protein: CASSYSGGYGNEQFF. The full variable domain, its missing parts supplied by reference TRBV19 and TRBJ2-1, is DGGITQSPKYLFRKEGQNVTLSCEQNLNHDAMYWYRQDPGQGLRLIYYSQIVNDFQKGDIAEGYSVSREKKESFPLTVTSAQKNPTAFYLCASSYSGGYGNEQFFGPGTRLTVL.

This chain joins TRBV9 and TRBJ2-5, with TRBD2 as a possible D gene (5 bases). Trimming pared 0 bases from V and 4 bases from J, leaving 13 bases between. Germline V gives CDR1 SGDLS, CDR2 YYNGEE. The CDR3 spans 15 residues. The CDR3 DNA is TGTGCCAGCAGCGTAGGGGCTAGCTCCCCAGAGACCCAGTACTTC. As protein: CASSVGASSPETQYF.

This clonotype was seen repeatedly, ten times or more. The chain couples TRBV9 to TRBJ1-2, with D uncertain. Germline V gene data show CDR1 as SGDLS and CDR2 as YYNGEE. This CDR3 comprises 16 residues. Trimming took 3 bases from V and 6 from J, leaving 21 bases between them. CDR3 sequence reads: CASSATTNLEWNGYTF. CDR3 coding DNA: TGTGCCAGCAGCGCCACTACGAATTTGGAATGGAATGGCTACACCTTC.

This sequence joins TRBV30 and TRBJ2-1, with D perhaps matching TRBD1 or TRBD2 (5 bases each). CDR3 length: 15 amino acids. Germline assignment: CDR1 GTSNPN and CDR2 SVGIG (reference sequence). V was shortened by 0 bases and J by 8 bases, with 17 bases between the two germline ends. Written as DNA, the CDR3 is TGTGCCTGGAGTGTACTTGGCAGGGCGGGCGATGAGCAGTTCTTC. Its protein product is CAWSVLGRAGDEQFF.

This chain joins TRBV7-3 and TRBJ2-7; TRBD1 aligns across 8 bases. Trimming took 5 bases from V and 3 from J; bases not matched to a gene: 0. The CDR3 totals 12 residues. The germline V gene has CDR1 SGHTA and CDR2 FQGTGA. CDR3 in amino acids: CASSTGGYEQYF. CDR3 nucleotide sequence: TGTGCCAGCAGCACAGGGGGCTACGAGCAGTACTTC.